The following is a TCR beta chain sequence with its context. This sample stems from a study of blood T cell repertoires in COVID-19. The J segment lost 5 bases and the V segment lost 1 base, leaving 1 base of the junction unmatched. The germline V gene encodes CDR1 LNHNV and CDR2 YYDKDF (reference sequence). The CDR3 extends over 15 amino acids. Repertoires were generated with immunoSEQ multiplex PCR, while TCRdb's copy carries only in-frame clones and drops some. The table records about 240,000 clones, approximately 78% of them present only once. This chain connects TRBV15 to TRBJ2-2, with 10 bases matching TRBD1. The sequencing sample was made of peripheral blood. The origin of this receptor is a woman in her sixties with active or convalescent COVID-19. The CDR3 DNA sequence: TGTGCCACCAGCAGAGGGGGACAGGGGACCGGGGAGCTGTTTTTT. Residues: CATSRGGQGTGELFF.